A single sample is the source of the 32 T cell receptor beta chains below, sequenced in a study of blood T cell repertoires in COVID-19. The assay was immunoSEQ multiplex PCR, and TCRdb's table has in-frame clones only and misses some. Counted here are about 110,000 clones, 70% to 85% occurring once; the ten biggest clones make up about 1.8%. Sequencing used peripheral blood. The receptors come from a woman in her 40s with acute or convalescent COVID-19.

V and J are TRBV10-1 and TRBJ2-3; TRBD2 might be the D (7 bases). Trimming removed 2 bases from V and 0 bases from J, with 9 bases in between. This CDR3 is 15 amino acids long. The germline V gene encodes CDR1 WNHNN and CDR2 SYGVQD (reference sequence). CDR3 amino acids: CASSEGGASTDTQYF. As DNA, the CDR3 is TGCGCCAGCAGTGAGGGGGGGGCCAGCACAGATACGCAGTATTTT.

This rearrangement joins TRBV29-1 to TRBJ1-2, with 9 nucleotides matching TRBD1. Per the germline V gene, CDR1 is SQVTM and CDR2 is ANQGSEA. The CDR3 runs to 12 residues. The J segment lost 4 bases and the V segment lost 4 bases, leaving 1 base of the junction unmatched. The CDR3 DNA reads TGCAGCGTTGGGACAGGGGCCTATGGCTACACCTTC. Protein sequence: CSVGTGAYGYTF.

This chain uses TRBV28 with TRBJ1-1, with 7 bases fitting TRBD1. Germline loops: CDR1 MDHEN, CDR2 SYDVKM. CDR3 length equals 15 residues. V shed 2 bases, J shed 4 bases, and the junction held 7 bases outside the gene matches. CDR3 DNA sequence: TGTGCCAGCAGTTTACGCCGACAGGGACGCACTGAAGCTTTCTTT. It translates to CASSLRRQGRTEAFF.

The V gene is TRBV5-1, the J gene TRBJ2-1; D is ambiguous. Germline V gives CDR1 SGHRS, CDR2 YFSETQ. The CDR3 is 14 amino acids. V dropped 0 bases and J dropped 8 bases, with 12 bases sitting between them. CDR3: CASSLGHDLDEQFF. The CDR3 DNA is TGCGCCAGCAGCTTGGGACATGACCTGGATGAGCAGTTCTTC.

This clone appeared once. The CDR3 region is CASSDKNGYTF. Written as DNA, the CDR3 is TGTGCCAGCAGTGATAAAAATGGCTACACCTTC. This chain connects TRBV6-1 to TRBJ1-2; D not resolved. Trimming took off 3 bases at V and 6 bases at J, with 5 bases between the two ends. The CDR3 extends over 11 amino acids. In germline, CDR1 is MNHNS, CDR2 SASEGT.

The chain is built from TRBV19 and TRBJ1-2; 9 positions agree with TRBD1. Trimming cost V 4 bases and J 8 bases; bases outside gene matches: 11. Germline assignment: CDR1 LNHDA and CDR2 SQIVND (reference sequence). The CDR3 contains 15 residues. The chain's CDR3 is CASSTQPGQGNGYTF. The DNA of the CDR3 is TGTGCCAGTAGTACTCAACCGGGACAGGGAAACGGCTACACCTTC. The full variable domain, with the rest looked up from reference TRBV19 and TRBJ1-2, is DGGITQSPKYLFRKEGQNVTLSCEQNLNHDAMYWYRQDPGQGLRLIYYSQIVNDFQKGDIAEGYSVSREKKESFPLTVTSAQKNPTAFYLCASSTQPGQGNGYTFGSGTRLTVV.

The rearrangement links TRBV27 to TRBJ2-7, with 14 bases fitting TRBD2. With 7 bases clipped from V and 0 bases from J, the junction kept 14 bases outside the gene matches. The CDR3 has 19 amino acids. The germline CDR1 and CDR2 sequences are MNHEY and SMNVEV (reference sequence). The CDR3 DNA sequence: TGTGCCAGCAACCCTATTGGACTAGCGGGGGGTCGAAGCTCCTACGAGCAGTACTTC. Protein product: CASNPIGLAGGRSSYEQYF.

This chain uses TRBV9 with TRBJ2-3, with a tentative D call TRBD2 (7 bases). Germline-derived CDR1 and CDR2 are SGDLS and YYNGEE. The ends were cut back, 4 bases at V and 3 bases at J, with 27 bases in the middle. There are 19 residues in the CDR3. The DNA for the CDR3 is TGTGCCAGCAGCCCCTTTTCCCCGCGAGGGGGGGCCTCGACAGATACGCAGTATTTT. It translates to CASSPFSPRGGASTDTQYF.

The gene calls are TRBV5-1 and TRBJ2-1; 11 nucleotides align to TRBD2. The V gene end was trimmed by 3 bases and the J gene end by 7 bases; junction bases not matched to a gene: 9. The CDR3 spans 16 residues. Looked up from germline, CDR1 is SGHRS and CDR2 is YFSETQ. CDR3 region: CASSSVTSGANNEQFF. CDR3 in DNA: TGCGCCAGCAGCTCTGTGACTAGCGGGGCAAATAATGAGCAGTTCTTC.

The chain has TRBV6-6 and TRBJ2-2, with a weak D call TRBD1 (6 bases). There are 14 residues in the CDR3. The V gene's germline CDR1 is MNHNY and CDR2 SVGAGI (reference sequence). The ends were cut back, 4 bases at V and 6 bases at J, with 12 bases in the middle. The CDR3 DNA reads TGTGCCAGCAGTTTTCGGACAGATCCCGGGGAGCTGTTTTTT. Translation: CASSFRTDPGELFF.

The CDR3 reads CASSSRGVGGYTF. Written as DNA, the CDR3 is TGTGCCAGCAGCTCCAGGGGTGTGGGTGGCTACACCTTC. The chain employs TRBV7-2 and TRBJ1-2, with D possibly matching TRBD1 (6 bases). From germline, CDR1 is SGHTA and CDR2 FQGNSA. V dropped 4 bases and J dropped 7 bases, with 13 bases sitting between them. This CDR3 spans 13 amino acids.

The CDR3 protein is CASSPTGGQSPLHF. The DNA for the CDR3 is TGTGCCAGCTCCCCTACAGGGGGCCAATCACCCCTCCACTTT. The rearrangement joins TRBV18 to TRBJ1-6; 9 nucleotides match TRBD1. The CDR3 totals 14 residues. CDR1 and CDR2 (germline): KGHSH, LQKENI. With V trimmed by 6 bases and J by 10 bases, 7 bases remained unmatched. Together with reference TRBV18 and TRBJ1-6, the CDR3 gives the full variable domain: NAGVMQNPRHLVRRRGQEARLRCSPMKGHSHVYWYRQLPEEGLKFMVYLQKENIIDESGMPKERFSAEFPKEGPSILRIQQVVRGDSAAYFCASSPTGGQSPLHFGNGTRLTVT.

This clone has just a few counts. This CDR3 is CASSSHRDLNTEAFF. The CDR3 DNA reads as TGTGCCAGCAGCTCGCACAGGGACCTGAACACTGAAGCTTTCTTT. V gene TRBV7-8 combines with J gene TRBJ1-1, with D possibly being TRBD1 (6 bases). CDR1 is SGHVS and CDR2 is FQNEAQ in the germline V gene. The V end lost 4 bases, the J end lost 0 bases, and 12 bases lay between the germline ends. The CDR3 covers 15 residues. Looking up the rest from reference TRBV7-8 and TRBJ1-1 gives the full variable domain: GAGVSQSPRYKVAKRGQDVALRCDPISGHVSLFWYQQALGQGPEFLTYFQNEAQLDKSGLPSDRFFAERPEGSVSTLKIQRTQQEDSAVYLCASSSHRDLNTEAFFGQGTRLTVV.

The chain uses TRBV18 and TRBJ1-1; 7 nucleotides line up with TRBD1. From germline, CDR1 is KGHSH and CDR2 LQKENI. Trimming cost V 0 bases and J 4 bases; bases outside gene matches: 8. CDR3 length: 16 amino acids. This CDR3 is CASSPPGGAGGTEAFF. In DNA form, the CDR3 reads TGTGCCAGCTCACCACCAGGGGGCGCGGGAGGCACTGAAGCTTTCTTT.

V gene TRBV4-1 combines with J gene TRBJ2-3; D unclear. The V gene's germline CDR1 is MGHRA and CDR2 YSYEKL. V shed 4 bases and J shed 0 bases, with 11 bases lying between them. The CDR3 contains 15 residues. In nucleotides, the CDR3 is TGCGCCAGCAGCCCTTTTGGGCAGAGCACAGATACGCAGTATTTT. Amino acids: CASSPFGQSTDTQYF.

CDR3 sequence: CASSNLGLVGETQYF. CDR3 DNA: TGCGCCAGCAGCAATTTGGGACTAGTAGGTGAGACCCAGTACTTC. This sequence joins TRBV5-1 and TRBJ2-5; 8 bases map to TRBD2. V dropped 4 bases and J dropped 5; count of bases not matched to a gene: 10. The CDR3 runs to 15 residues. The germline V gene encodes CDR1 SGHRS and CDR2 YFSETQ. The full variable domain, in which reference TRBV5-1 and TRBJ2-5 provide the parts outside the CDR3, is KAGVTQTPRYLIKTRGQQVTLSCSPISGHRSVSWYQQTPGQGLQFLFEYFSETQRNKGNFPGRFSGRQFSNSRSEMNVSTLELGDSALYLCASSNLGLVGETQYFGPGTRLLVL.

This clone was counted many times. The chain links TRBV4-3 to TRBJ2-1; 7 nucleotides agree with TRBD1. Trimming cost V 2 bases and J 0 bases; bases outside gene matches: 10. In germline, CDR1 is LGHNA, CDR2 YSLEER. The CDR3 has 18 residues. The CDR3 loop reads CASSQIAQGTSSYNEQFF. In nucleotides, the CDR3 is TGCGCCAGCAGCCAAATTGCACAGGGGACAAGCTCCTACAATGAGCAGTTCTTC.

This clone turned up a few times. This chain links TRBV21-1 with TRBJ1-3; no DNA check was done on the table's D call, TRBD1. TRBV21-1 is tagged as a pseudogene. CDR3 length equals 16 residues. Here the CDR3 reads CASSRFLRGSGNTIYF. The CDR3 nucleotides read TGTGCCAGCAGCAGATTCCTCAGGGGCTCTGGAAACACCATATATTTT.

The chain combines TRBV7-2 with TRBJ2-3; D is possibly TRBD2 (6 bases). The V end lost 5 bases, the J end lost 1 base, and 16 bases lay between the germline ends. Germline CDR1 and CDR2: SGHTA and FQGNSA. This CDR3 region has 16 residues. CDR3 residues: CASSPLAQRGTDTQYF. The CDR3 DNA sequence: TGTGCCAGCAGCCCATTAGCTCAGCGGGGCACAGATACGCAGTATTTT.

V is TRBV23-1 and J is TRBJ1-1; D may be TRBD1 (5 bases). TRBV23-1 has ORF status, its function being uncertain. The CDR3 covers 13 residues. V was pared by 8 bases and J by 5 bases, with 15 bases between. The CDR3 region has the DNA TGCGCCAGCCCGCGGGGGGAGAGTACTGAAGCTTTCTTT. Translated: CASPRGESTEAFF.

The rearrangement uses TRBV5-1 and TRBJ1-4; D is undetermined. The CDR3 sequence is 15 residues long. Germline CDR1 reads SGHRS; CDR2 reads YFSETQ. Trimming pared 5 bases from V and 8 bases from J, leaving 19 bases between. CDR3 nucleotide sequence: TGCGCCAGCAGTGACCCAGGCTCCGGCGGGGAAAAACTGTTTTTT. It translates to CASSDPGSGGEKLFF.

The CDR3 coding sequence is TGTGCCGCGCAAGCAGGGGCGAATGTGAACACTGAAGCTTTCTTT. Protein product: CAAQAGANVNTEAFF. This sequence joins TRBV10-3 and TRBJ1-1; D is possibly TRBD1 (6 bases). Trimming removed 11 bases at V and 0 bases at J, with 19 bases between. The CDR3 is 15 amino acids. The V gene's germline CDR1 is ENHRY and CDR2 SYGVKD.

This clone was picked up a small number of times. This chain joins TRBV5-1 and TRBJ2-7; 9 bases match TRBD1. CDR3 length equals 15 residues. Germline loops: CDR1 SGHRS, CDR2 YFSETQ. Trimming removed 3 bases from V and 2 bases from J; junction bases left unmatched: 6. CDR3 residues: CASSYTQGAAYEQYF. Here the CDR3 DNA reads TGCGCCAGCAGCTACACACAGGGGGCAGCCTACGAGCAGTACTTC.

This rearrangement joins TRBV7-9 to TRBJ2-1; possibly TRBD2 for D (6 bases). Germline V gene sequence: CDR1 SEHNR, CDR2 FQNEAQ (reference sequence). V was shortened by 6 bases and J by 4 bases, with 16 bases between the two germline ends. This CDR3 region has 15 residues. The CDR3 DNA follows: TGTGCCAGCAGTCCCGACGGGGGAACATACAATGAGCAGTTCTTC. Its protein product is CASSPDGGTYNEQFF.

The chain uses TRBV7-2 and TRBJ1-1, with D possibly matching TRBD1 (5 bases). Germline lookup yields CDR1 SGHTA and CDR2 FQGNSA. The CDR3 is 15 residues long. The germline V and J ends were trimmed by 2 bases and 6 bases, with 16 bases remaining between them. In DNA form, the CDR3 reads TGTGCCAGCAGCTTAAGGGGCGGGGATTCCCCTGAAGCTTTCTTT. It specifies CASSLRGGDSPEAFF.

The gene calls are TRBV30 and TRBJ1-2, with D hard to call. This CDR3 is 13 amino acids long. Trimming stripped 0 bases from V and 6 bases from J, with 11 bases between. From germline, CDR1 is GTSNPN and CDR2 SVGIG (reference sequence). This chain's CDR3 is CAWSVLQAHGYTF. The DNA for the CDR3 is TGTGCCTGGAGTGTACTCCAGGCCCATGGCTACACCTTC.

The chain employs TRBV5-1 and TRBJ2-3; 7 bases line up with TRBD1. Per the germline V gene, CDR1 is SGHRS and CDR2 is YFSETQ. Trimming removed 7 bases from V and 4 bases from J; junction bases left unmatched: 9. The CDR3 length is 14 residues. This CDR3 is CASRRQGEADTQYF. The CDR3 DNA follows: TGCGCCAGCCGACGACAGGGAGAAGCAGATACGCAGTATTTT.

V gene TRBV28 combines with J gene TRBJ2-6; 7 positions agree with TRBD1. The V gene end was trimmed by 6 bases and the J gene end by 2 bases; junction bases not matched to a gene: 1. The germline V gene has CDR1 MDHEN and CDR2 SYDVKM. The CDR3 loop spans 14 amino acids. The CDR3 DNA sequence: TGTGCCAGCAGGGGGACAGCTGGGGCCAACGTCCTGACTTTC. It specifies CASRGTAGANVLTF.

This chain links TRBV6-6 with TRBJ1-4; 7 nucleotides match TRBD1. There are 13 residues in the CDR3. Germline trimming cut 10 bases from V and 1 base from J; bases unmatched to any gene: 3. Germline CDR1 is MNHNY and CDR2 is SVGAGI (reference sequence). The CDR3 bases are TGTGCCACATACAGGGGAACTAATGAAAAACTGTTTTTT. It codes for CATYRGTNEKLFF.

The V gene is TRBV9, the J gene TRBJ2-1; the D gene is possibly TRBD2 (5 bases). V lost 0 bases and J lost 3, with 10 bases in between. This CDR3 contains 15 residues. CDR1 is SGDLS and CDR2 is YYNGEE in the germline V gene. CDR3 DNA sequence: TGTGCCAGCAGCGTAGCGGCGGGTGTCTACAATGAGCAGTTCTTC. Its translation: CASSVAAGVYNEQFF.

The rearrangement uses TRBV2 and TRBJ2-7; tentative D call: TRBD1 (6 bases). CDR3 length equals 13 residues. Germline CDR1 reads SNHLY; CDR2 reads FYNNEI. V was cut by 8 bases and J by 5 bases, with 16 bases left in between. CDR3 DNA: TGTGCCAGCTCCCGGGACACGGGGAACGAGCAGTACTTC. Encoded protein: CASSRDTGNEQYF.

This rearrangement joins TRBV9 to TRBJ1-6, with a tentative D call TRBD1 (6 bases). V lost 4 bases and J 8 bases, leaving 10 bases between the germline ends. The germline CDR1 and CDR2 sequences are SGDLS and YYNGEE. The CDR3 length is 13 residues. CDR3 sequence (DNA): TGTGCCAGCAGCCCCTCAGGGGATTCACCCCTCCACTTT. Translation: CASSPSGDSPLHF.